This TCR beta chain was recorded in a study of shared clonotypes between healthy human individuals. Execution of the assay was at deep level. Profiled with immunoSEQ multiplex PCR; TCRdb holds only in-frame clones, not every one. The table includes roughly 500,000 clones, 90% to 97% detected once. Study-wide results and limits: The authors expected sequencing depth to affect clonotype sharing among donors.

CDR3 length: 15 amino acids. Germline V CDR1 and CDR2: SEHNR, FQNEAQ (reference sequence). Trimming removed 3 bases from V and 3 bases from J; junction bases left unmatched: 5. As for this clone: The antigen is not known.

The receptor was derived from a woman aged 25 to 45 in good health. This chain connects TRBV7-9 to TRBJ2-7; 10 nucleotides align to TRBD1. Source material: naive CD4+ T cells sorted from blood. Subset defined: CD45RA+ positively selected. CDR3 in amino acids: CASSFDWTGGYEQYF. The CDR3 nucleotides are TGTGCCAGCAGCTTTGATTGGACAGGGGGCTACGAGCAGTACTTC.